Below are 17 T cell receptor beta chains sequenced from a single sample in a study of early T cells in non-severe SARS-CoV-2 infection. TCRdb analysed the 5' RACE reads with MiXCR anew, one entry per CDR3 protein. The sample includes some 32,000 distinct CDR3 sequences, 3.9% seen only once; the top ten take around 8.5%. Sequences were obtained from whole blood. Receptors originate from an adult who was a healthcare worker with PCR-confirmed SARS-CoV-2 infection or an uninfected control (not recorded which).

This clonotype was seen repeatedly, ten times or more. This sequence joins TRBV9 and TRBJ2-5; perhaps TRBD2 as D (7 bases). V dropped 4 bases and J dropped 5 bases, with 15 bases sitting between them. Germline V lookup: CDR1 SGDLS, CDR2 YYNGEE. This CDR3 has 14 amino acids. Here the CDR3 DNA reads TGTGCCAGCAGCCTCGGGGGGCAGGAGGAGACCCAGTACTTC. Protein sequence: CASSLGGQEETQYF. The full variable domain, its missing parts supplied by reference TRBV9 and TRBJ2-5, is DSGVTQTPKHLITATGQRVTLRCSPRSGDLSVYWYQQSLDQGLQFLIQYYNGEERAKGNILERFSAQQFPDLHSELNLSSLELGDSALYFCASSLGGQEETQYFGPGTRLLVL.

Ten or more counts support this clonotype. The chain has TRBV10-3 and TRBJ1-2, with unresolved D. The V end was cut by 7 bases, the J end by 0 bases, with 12 bases between. Germline CDR1 ENHRY, CDR2 SYGVKD. This CDR3 comprises 14 residues. The CDR3 nucleotides are TGTGCCATCACGGCGGACTTAACTAACTATGGCTACACCTTC. This encodes CAITADLTNYGYTF.

The J gene is TRBJ2-2, the V gene TRBV11-3; 9 bases are shared with TRBD1. The length of the CDR3 is 16 residues. CDR1 and CDR2 (germline): SGHNT, YENEEA. Trimming at V came to 4 bases and at J to 6 bases, leaving 9 bases not matched to a gene. In DNA, the CDR3 is TGTGCCAGCAGCTCTTGGGACAGGGAGGGCGCCGGGGAGCTGTTTTTT. Encoded protein: CASSSWDREGAGELFF.

This clonotype was seen many times. This chain links TRBV15 with TRBJ1-4, with a weak D call TRBD1 (5 bases). The germline V gene has CDR1 LNHNV and CDR2 YYDKDF (reference sequence). The CDR3 sequence is 14 residues long. Trimming stripped 3 bases from V and 5 bases from J, with 10 bases between. This CDR3 reads CATSRTALNEKLFF. The CDR3 bases are TGTGCCACCAGCAGGACAGCACTAAATGAAAAACTGTTTTTT.

This clonotype has ten or more counts. The gene calls are TRBV6-6 and TRBJ2-1; 7 positions match TRBD2. Germline CDR1 and CDR2: MNHNY and SVGAGI (reference sequence). The CDR3 loop spans 16 amino acids. The J segment lost 0 bases and the V segment lost 7 bases, leaving 9 bases of the junction unmatched. The CDR3 loop is CASTRSSGRSYNEQFF. For the CDR3, the DNA is TGTGCCAGCACTCGCTCTAGCGGACGCTCCTACAATGAGCAGTTCTTC.

The chain employs TRBV28 and TRBJ1-1; a weak D match, TRBD1 (6 bases). CDR1 is MDHEN, CDR2 SYDVKM, per germline. V was cut by 2 bases and J by 5 bases, with 12 bases left in between. This CDR3 has 14 residues. This chain's CDR3 is CASSLGGAETEAFF. In DNA form, the CDR3 reads TGTGCCAGCAGTTTAGGGGGCGCGGAGACTGAAGCTTTCTTT.

The sample holds many counts of this clonotype. The chain carries TRBV5-6 and TRBJ1-5; tentatively, D is TRBD1 (6 bases). This CDR3 comprises 12 residues. Trimming pared 4 bases from V and 9 bases from J, leaving 11 bases between. Germline V gives CDR1 SGHDT, CDR2 YYEEEE. DNA of the CDR3: TGTGCCAGCAGCCTAGGGGGAGGGCCCCAGCATTTT. Its translation is CASSLGGGPQHF.

This clonotype occurred many times. V is TRBV10-3 and J is TRBJ2-1; no firm D call. Germline loops: CDR1 ENHRY, CDR2 SYGVKD. V was trimmed by 10 bases and J by 9 bases, leaving 13 bases between them. This CDR3 comprises 11 residues. The CDR3 DNA sequence: TGTGCCACCTCAGAGGTGGCTGAGCAGTTCTTC. Its translation is CATSEVAEQFF.

Ten or more counts support this clonotype. The chain has TRBV13 and TRBJ2-7, with TRBD1 matching 8 bases. V shed 5 bases and J 5 bases; nucleotides not matched to a gene: 11. Germline CDR1 reads PRHDT; CDR2 reads FYEKMQ (reference sequence). The CDR3 loop spans 15 amino acids. This CDR3 reads CASSKTTDRGHEQYF. The CDR3 DNA is TGTGCCAGCAGCAAAACCACCGACAGGGGACACGAGCAGTACTTC.

The table lists this clonotype with a few counts. A read error may produce the germline difference seen at one junction end. The chain has TRBV7-7 and TRBJ2-7; D gene unclear. Germline values: CDR1 SSHAT, CDR2 FNYEAQ (reference sequence). The CDR3 runs to 13 residues. This CDR3 is CASSLHGQTEQYF. The DNA of the CDR3 is TGTGCTAGCAGCCTACACGGCCAGACCGAGCAGTACTTC.

This clonotype was picked up a small number of times. This chain connects TRBV24-1 to TRBJ2-1; 7 bases agree with TRBD1. V was pared by 10 bases and J by 5 bases, with 7 bases of the junction left unmatched. Germline V CDR1 and CDR2: KGHDR, SFDVKD. The CDR3 runs 13 residues. The CDR3 coding sequence is TGTGCCACGTCGGGACAGATAAACAATGAGCAGTTCTTC. Translation gives CATSGQINNEQFF.

The chain carries TRBV5-5 and TRBJ1-1, with 7 bases matching TRBD1. V lost 1 base and J lost 0; bases outside the gene matches: 3. Germline loops: CDR1 SGHKS, CDR2 YYEKEE (reference sequence). The CDR3 length is 15 residues. For the CDR3, the DNA is TGTGCCAGCAGCTTGCCAGACAGGGTGAACACTGAAGCTTTCTTT. Translation gives CASSLPDRVNTEAFF.

The table lists this clonotype with many counts. V usage is TRBV7-2 and J usage is TRBJ1-6; D may be TRBD1 (5 bases). In germline, CDR1 is SGHTA, CDR2 FQGNSA. Trimming cost V 5 bases and J 6 bases, with 17 bases left between them. The CDR3 has 16 amino acids. The CDR3 region has the DNA TGTGCCAGCAGCCTTCCCGGAGACAGACCTAATTCACCCCTCCACTTT. Protein sequence: CASSLPGDRPNSPLHF.

This clonotype was observed many times. This chain joins TRBV15 and TRBJ2-1; a possible D gene is TRBD2 (5 bases). Trimming shortened V by 3 bases and J by 2 bases, and 11 bases separated the two germline ends. Germline V gene lookup returns CDR1 LNHNV and CDR2 YYDKDF (reference sequence). There are 15 residues in the CDR3. CDR3 bases: TGTGCCACCAGCAGGACGTCCGGGACCTACAATGAGCAGTTCTTC. This codes for CATSRTSGTYNEQFF.

This clonotype has ten or more counts. This sequence joins TRBV5-1 and TRBJ2-1; the D is unclear. Germline V gene lookup returns CDR1 SGHRS and CDR2 YFSETQ. Between the trimmed V and J ends, which lost 0 bases and 6 bases, there was a span of 10 bases. The CDR3 contains 14 residues. The DNA of the CDR3 is TGCGCCAGCAGCTTGGTAGGGATGGGCAATGAGCAGTTCTTC. Protein: CASSLVGMGNEQFF.

This clonotype has at least ten counts. V usage is TRBV19 and J usage is TRBJ1-1, with a weak D call TRBD1 (6 bases). The V end lost 6 bases, the J end lost 1 base, and 12 bases lay between the germline ends. Looked up from germline, CDR1 is LNHDA and CDR2 is SQIVND (reference sequence). The CDR3 spans 14 residues. DNA of the CDR3: TGTGCCAGTAGGCTAGACAGGCCGAACACTGAAGCTTTCTTT. Protein sequence: CASRLDRPNTEAFF.

This clonotype was counted many times. V usage is TRBV18 and J usage is TRBJ2-1; 10 bases are a match to TRBD2. Trimming took 3 bases from V and 3 from J; bases not matched to a gene: 5. Looked up from germline, CDR1 is KGHSH and CDR2 is LQKENI. This CDR3 spans 16 amino acids. CDR3 sequence (DNA): TGTGCCAGCTCACCGCTGGGGACTAGCGACTACAATGAGCAGTTCTTC. Translating it yields CASSPLGTSDYNEQFF.